The text below deals with one TCR beta chain. What it binds is unknown. This specimen comes from a study of identical twins. Overall study findings and caveats: For cord blood, abundant beta clonotypes had fewer insertions, unlike memory repertoires, which showed none.

The ends lost 4 bases at V and 5 bases at J; junction bases unmatched: 12. CDR3 length: 16 amino acids. The germline V gene has CDR1 MGHRA and CDR2 YSYEKL. Unique molecular identifiers were present on the cDNA, which also gained a universal primer site by template switching. TCRdb used MiXCR to reprocess the 5' RACE reads, holding one entry per CDR3 protein. This table has some 1,700,000 distinct CDR3 sequences, under 35% appearing once. The TCR sequence derives from a newborn girl in good health. The sequenced material came from cord blood. V and J are TRBV4-1 and TRBJ1-1; 8 bases line up with TRBD1. The CDR3: CASSPRTGQGRTEAFF. The CDR3 DNA reads as TGCGCCAGCAGCCCACGAACTGGACAGGGAAGGACTGAAGCTTTCTTT.